The 14 T cell receptor beta chains below come from one sample, sequenced in a study of human T cells and chemical hapten exposure. The time point is: patch test 3, about 24 weeks after DPC sensitization. Noted treatment: therapeutic diphenylcyclopropenone sensitization with weekly scalp DPC. TCRdb re-analysed the RACE reads in MiXCR, keeping a single row per CDR3 protein. The table includes about 190,000 distinct CDR3 sequences, 20% to 25% detected once. The source material was whole blood, sampled in connection with sensitization to the hapten diphenylcyclopropenone (DPC). Receptor source: a woman aged 40 to 50 with alopecia areata. Some clones in this sample may be carry-over from other donors' samples.

This clonotype was recorded a few times. The V call is TRBV6-6, the J call TRBJ1-4; D not resolved. In germline, CDR1 is MNHNY, CDR2 SVGAGI (reference sequence). This CDR3 comprises 12 residues. Trimming took 6 bases from V and 1 from J, leaving 3 bases between them. CDR3 sequence (DNA): TGTGCCAGCAGGGGAACTAATGAAAAACTGTTTTTT. Translating gives CASRGTNEKLFF.

This clonotype has a handful of counts. The genes are TRBV29-1 and TRBJ2-5; 10 bases are a match to TRBD2. The germline V gene encodes CDR1 SQVTM and CDR2 ANQGSEA. Trimming at V came to 2 bases and at J to 7 bases, leaving 16 bases not matched to a gene. This CDR3 is built from 17 residues. This chain's CDR3 is CSVERQGTSGTHRTQYF. The CDR3 bases are TGCAGCGTTGAACGGCAGGGCACTAGCGGGACCCACCGGACCCAGTACTTC.

In this sample, this clonotype turned up many times. This chain joins TRBV7-9 and TRBJ2-5, with 8 positions matching TRBD2. Trimming at V came to 4 bases and at J to 5 bases, leaving 9 bases not matched to a gene. The length of the CDR3 is 15 residues. Germline V CDR1 and CDR2: SEHNR, FQNEAQ (reference sequence). The CDR3 spells CASSSRLAYPETQYF. DNA for the CDR3: TGTGCCAGCAGCTCGAGACTAGCGTATCCGGAGACCCAGTACTTC. The variable domain in full, with the rest retrieved from reference TRBV7-9 and TRBJ2-5, is DTGVSQNPRHKITKRGQNVTFRCDPISEHNRLYWYRQTLGQGPEFLTYFQNEAQLEKSRLLSDRFSAERPKGSFSTLEIQRTEQGDSAMYLCASSSRLAYPETQYFGPGTRLLVL.

Many counts were recorded for this clonotype. The V call is TRBV6-5, the J call TRBJ2-7, with TRBD1 identical over 7 bases. CDR3 size: 14 residues. V lost 6 bases and J lost 2; bases outside the gene matches: 7. Per germline, CDR1 MNHEY and CDR2 SVGAGI. Written as DNA, the CDR3 is TGTGCCAGCAGCCTTACGACAGGGCCCTACGAGCAGTACTTC. Its protein product is CASSLTTGPYEQYF.

The chain recombines TRBV4-2 with TRBJ2-7; TRBD2 agrees at 9 bases. This CDR3 is 16 amino acids long. The trim removed 4 bases at V and 4 bases at J, leaving 11 bases unmatched. Germline CDR1 is LGHNA and CDR2 is YNFKEQ. DNA of the CDR3: TGTGCCAGCAGCCCATATAGCGGGGGAACGGAATACGAGCAGTACTTC. The encoded protein is CASSPYSGGTEYEQYF.

In its sample, this clonotype was seen many times. This chain connects TRBV12-3 or TRBV12-4 to TRBJ2-7, with D tentatively TRBD2 (5 bases). The V and J ends lost 8 bases and 3 bases respectively, with 14 bases between them. The CDR3 consists of 13 residues. CDR3 bases: TGTGCCAGCCGACTGGACGGGAACTACGAGCAGTACTTC. Translated: CASRLDGNYEQYF.

This clonotype was seen ten or more times. The chain recombines TRBV27 with TRBJ2-1, with D maybe TRBD2 (5 bases). The CDR3 has 13 amino acids. Trimming removed 8 bases from V and 3 bases from J, with 11 bases in between. The germline V gene encodes CDR1 MNHEY and CDR2 SMNVEV (reference sequence). DNA of the CDR3: TGTGCCAGCTCAGAGCGGAACTACAATGAGCAGTTCTTC. It encodes CASSERNYNEQFF.

V usage is TRBV6-2 or TRBV6-3 and J usage is TRBJ1-1, with D uncertain. Trimming removed 2 bases at V and 1 base at J, with 14 bases between. The CDR3 has 16 residues. Germline CDR1 and CDR2: MNHEY and SVGEGT. CDR3 nucleotide sequence: TGTGCCAGCAGTTACCCTCCGGAGCAGGAGAACACTGAAGCTTTCTTT. Amino acid sequence: CASSYPPEQENTEAFF.

This clonotype was observed a single time. V is TRBV7-2 and J is TRBJ1-6, with D unclear. Germline V gene lookup returns CDR1 SGHTA and CDR2 FQGNSA. The CDR3 is 13 amino acids. V lost 1 base to trimming and J lost 12 bases, with 10 bases between them. CDR3 amino acids: CASSLDEGLPLHF. DNA of the CDR3: TGTGCCAGCAGCTTAGATGAGGGTTTACCCCTCCACTTT.

This clonotype has more than one count but fewer than ten. CDR3 region: CATNLNGPTGELFF. The CDR3 region has the DNA TGTGCCACCAATTTAAATGGACCCACCGGGGAGCTGTTTTTT. V usage is TRBV28 and J usage is TRBJ2-2; D gene ambiguous. The CDR3 loop spans 14 amino acids. The V end lost 10 bases, the J end lost 4 bases, and 16 bases lay between the germline ends. CDR1 and CDR2 from the germline V gene are MDHEN and SYDVKM.

CDR3 amino acids: CASSETSGSRRYF. The CDR3 DNA reads TGTGCCAGCAGTGAAACTAGCGGGAGTAGGAGGTACTTC. This chain links TRBV6-1 with TRBJ2-4, with 11 nucleotides matching TRBD2. The germline gives CDR1 MNHNS, CDR2 SASEGT. The CDR3 has 13 residues. V trimming: 2 bases; J trimming: 15 bases; junction bases outside the gene matches: 6.

In its sample, this clonotype was seen a few times. The chain has TRBV3-1 and TRBJ2-1, with a possible D match to TRBD2 (5 bases). The CDR3 sequence is 15 residues long. The V end was cut by 3 bases, the J end by 2 bases, with 11 bases between. CDR1 and CDR2 (germline): LGHDT, YNNKEL (reference sequence). CDR3 nucleotide sequence: TGTGCCAGCAGCCAGGACTCGGGGACCTACAATGAGCAGTTCTTC. Amino acid sequence: CASSQDSGTYNEQFF.

This sequence joins TRBV6-5 and TRBJ2-1, with unresolved D. Per germline, CDR1 MNHEY and CDR2 SVGAGI. The germline V and J ends were trimmed by 0 bases and 0 bases, with 15 bases remaining between them. This CDR3 has 18 amino acids. CDR3 protein: CASSYSSHSKFSYNEQFF. The CDR3 coding sequence is TGTGCCAGCAGTTACTCGAGTCACTCAAAATTCTCCTACAATGAGCAGTTCTTC.

This clonotype has a count of ten or more. The V call is TRBV6-5, the J call TRBJ1-2; D is uncertain. V was shortened by 5 bases and J by 0 bases, with 7 bases between the two germline ends. The germline V gene encodes CDR1 MNHEY and CDR2 SVGAGI. The CDR3 length is 13 residues. The CDR3 region is CASSESTNYGYTF. CDR3 coding DNA: TGTGCCAGCAGTGAATCGACTAACTATGGCTACACCTTC.